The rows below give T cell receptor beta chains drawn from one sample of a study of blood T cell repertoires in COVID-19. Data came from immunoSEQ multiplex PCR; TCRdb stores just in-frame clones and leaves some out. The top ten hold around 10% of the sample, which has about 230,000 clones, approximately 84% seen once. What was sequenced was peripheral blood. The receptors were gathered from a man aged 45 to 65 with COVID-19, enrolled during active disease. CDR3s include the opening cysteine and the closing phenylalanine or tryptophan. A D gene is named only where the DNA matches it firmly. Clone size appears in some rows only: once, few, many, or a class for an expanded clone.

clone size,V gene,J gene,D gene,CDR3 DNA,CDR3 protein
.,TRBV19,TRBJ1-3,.,TGTGCCAGTAGTACCTCGAAAGGGAGTGGAAACACCATATATTTT,CASSTSKGSGNTIYF
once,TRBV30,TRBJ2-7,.,TGTGCCTGGAGTAGGGGGAGCGGTAACGAGCAGTACTTC,CAWSRGSGNEQYF
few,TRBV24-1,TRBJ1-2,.,TGTGCCACCCGTTCAGATAACTATGGCTACACCTTC,CATRSDNYGYTF
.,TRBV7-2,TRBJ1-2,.,TGTGCCAGCAGCTTAGCCGGAGGGTTCTATGGCTACACCTTC,CASSLAGGFYGYTF
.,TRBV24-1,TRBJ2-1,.,TGTGCCACCAGTGATTTAGGGCGGGGGCCTTTTAATGAGCAGTTCTTC,CATSDLGRGPFNEQFF
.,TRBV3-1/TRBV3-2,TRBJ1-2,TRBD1,TGTGCCAGCAGCCAAGGGGCAGGGGGCTACTATGGCTACACCTTC,CASSQGAGGYYGYTF
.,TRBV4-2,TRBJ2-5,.,TGTGCCAGCAGCCAAGCCAGCGAAGAGACCCAGTACTTC,CASSQASEETQYF
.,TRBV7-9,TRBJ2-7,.,TGTGCCAGCAGCTTTTCTTCTCCCGAGCAGTACTTC,CASSFSSPEQYF
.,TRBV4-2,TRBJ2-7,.,TGTGCCAGCAGCCAAGGGGGCCGTTCCAGCTCCTACGAGCAGTACTTC,CASSQGGRSSSYEQYF
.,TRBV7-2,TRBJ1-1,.,TGTGCCAGCAGCTTAGCAGAGGACACTGAAGCTTTCTTT,CASSLAEDTEAFF
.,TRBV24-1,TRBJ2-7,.,TGTGCCACCTTCCGGGGGGCTTACGAGCAGTACTTC,CATFRGAYEQYF
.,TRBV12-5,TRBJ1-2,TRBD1,TGTGCTAGTGGTTTGGGGACAGGGGAAAGGGGCTACACCTTC,CASGLGTGERGYTF
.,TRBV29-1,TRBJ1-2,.,TGCAGCGTGGCCGGGGGAACGGGGTACACCTTC,CSVAGGTGYTF
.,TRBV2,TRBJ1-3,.,TGTGCCAGCAGTGTTAGACAGATTAGCTCTGGAAACACCATATATTTT,CASSVRQISSGNTIYF
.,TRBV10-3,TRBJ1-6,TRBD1,TGTGCCATCAGTGACGGACAGGGGACGAATTCACCCCTCCACTTT,CAISDGQGTNSPLHF
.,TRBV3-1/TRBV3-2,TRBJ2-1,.,TGTGCCAGCAGCCAAGATCCAGGATTGCTTCCCCTCAATGAGCAGTTCTTC,CASSQDPGLLPLNEQFF
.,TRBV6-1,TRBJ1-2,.,TGTGCCAGCAGTGAAGACAATAACTATGGCTACACCTTC,CASSEDNNYGYTF
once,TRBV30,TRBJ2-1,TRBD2,TGTGCCGTGAGTAGGACTAGCGGGAGAGATGAGCAGTTCTTC,CAVSRTSGRDEQFF
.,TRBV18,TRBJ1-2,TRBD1,TGTGCCAGCTCACCTGTGGGACAGGAGATTAACTATGGCTACACCTTC,CASSPVGQEINYGYTF
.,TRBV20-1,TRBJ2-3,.,TGCAGTGCTAGTGACACTCTCACAGATACGCAGTATTTT,CSASDTLTDTQYF